This T cell receptor (beta chain) came from a study of human T cells and chemical hapten exposure. The time point is: patch test 3, about 24 weeks after DPC sensitization. The treatment was: therapeutic diphenylcyclopropenone sensitization with weekly scalp DPC. TCRdb re-derived calls from the RACE reads in MiXCR, one entry per CDR3 protein. This table has 120,000 or so distinct CDR3 sequences, around 11% appearing once. The CDR3 sequence is 13 residues long. Germline CDR1 and CDR2: ENHRY and SYGVKD. Trimming stripped 8 bases from V and 5 bases from J, with 12 bases between. V is TRBV10-3 and J is TRBJ1-4; TRBD1 is a possible D gene (5 bases). The sample here was whole blood, taken in connection with sensitization to the hapten diphenylcyclopropenone (DPC). The clonotype comes from a woman between 50 and 59 years old with alopecia areata. Some clones in this sample may be carry-over from other donors' samples. The CDR3 region has the DNA TGTGCCATCTGGGACTTGGGAAATGAAAAACTGTTTTTT. It specifies CAIWDLGNEKLFF.